The clone carrying this TCR beta chain turned up a few times. The antigen is not known. The sample belongs to a study of spatial heterogeneity in lung cancer. This sample's time point: sample taken at primary tumor resection. Samples were obtained from more than 70 donors, all untreated early-stage non-small cell lung cancer patients. MiXCR, applied by TCRdb to the 5' RACE reads, yields one record per CDR3 protein. Among roughly 4,200 distinct CDR3 sequences listed, about 8% were seen once. This CDR3 contains 13 residues. The germline V gene has CDR1 MNHEY and CDR2 SVGEGT. Study conclusions and caveats: Intratumoral expanded alpha and beta TCR counts were found to track tumor mutation counts.

The sample consisted of lung tumor tissue, taken at surgery. The J gene is TRBJ2-4, the V gene TRBV6-2 or TRBV6-3; D gene ambiguous. The receptor was derived from a male donor with early-stage non-small cell lung cancer. CDR3 sequence: CAHSVGAKNIQYF. DNA for the CDR3: TGTGCGCACTCTGTAGGTGCCAAAAACATTCAGTACTTC.